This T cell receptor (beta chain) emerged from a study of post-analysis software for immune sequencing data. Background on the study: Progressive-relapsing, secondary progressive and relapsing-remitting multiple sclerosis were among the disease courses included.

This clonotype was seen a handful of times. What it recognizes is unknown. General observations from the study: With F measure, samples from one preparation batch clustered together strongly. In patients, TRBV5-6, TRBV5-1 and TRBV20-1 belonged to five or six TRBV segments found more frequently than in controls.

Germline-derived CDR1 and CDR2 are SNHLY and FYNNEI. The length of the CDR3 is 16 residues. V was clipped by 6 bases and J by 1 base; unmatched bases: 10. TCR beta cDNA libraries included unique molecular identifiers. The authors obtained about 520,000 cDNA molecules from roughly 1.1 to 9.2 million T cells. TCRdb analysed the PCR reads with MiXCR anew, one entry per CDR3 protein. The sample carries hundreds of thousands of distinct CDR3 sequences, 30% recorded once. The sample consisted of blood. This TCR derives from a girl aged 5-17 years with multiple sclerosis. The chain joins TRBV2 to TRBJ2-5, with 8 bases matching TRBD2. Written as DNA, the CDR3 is TGTGCCAGCAGGGGGCAGCGGGGGCGACGCCAAGAGACCCAGTACTTC. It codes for CASRGQRGRRQETQYF.